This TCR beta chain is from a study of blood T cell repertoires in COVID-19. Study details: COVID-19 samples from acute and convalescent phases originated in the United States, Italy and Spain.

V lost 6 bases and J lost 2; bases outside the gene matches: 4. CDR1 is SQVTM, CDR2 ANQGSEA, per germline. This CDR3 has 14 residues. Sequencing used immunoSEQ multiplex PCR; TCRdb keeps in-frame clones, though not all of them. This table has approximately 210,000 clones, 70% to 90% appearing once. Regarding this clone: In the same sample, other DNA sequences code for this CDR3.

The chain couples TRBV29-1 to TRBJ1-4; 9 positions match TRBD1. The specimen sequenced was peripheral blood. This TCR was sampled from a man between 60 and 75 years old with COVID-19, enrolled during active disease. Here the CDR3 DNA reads TGCAGCGTGGGACAGGGTTCGACTAATGAAAAACTGTTTTTT. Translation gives CSVGQGSTNEKLFF. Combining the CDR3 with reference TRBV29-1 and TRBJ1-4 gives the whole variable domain SAVISQKPSRDICQRGTSLTIQCQVDSQVTMMFWYRQQPGQSLTLIATANQGSEATYESGFVIDKFPISRPNLTFSTLTVSNMSPEDSSIYLCSVGQGSTNEKLFFGSGTQLSVL.